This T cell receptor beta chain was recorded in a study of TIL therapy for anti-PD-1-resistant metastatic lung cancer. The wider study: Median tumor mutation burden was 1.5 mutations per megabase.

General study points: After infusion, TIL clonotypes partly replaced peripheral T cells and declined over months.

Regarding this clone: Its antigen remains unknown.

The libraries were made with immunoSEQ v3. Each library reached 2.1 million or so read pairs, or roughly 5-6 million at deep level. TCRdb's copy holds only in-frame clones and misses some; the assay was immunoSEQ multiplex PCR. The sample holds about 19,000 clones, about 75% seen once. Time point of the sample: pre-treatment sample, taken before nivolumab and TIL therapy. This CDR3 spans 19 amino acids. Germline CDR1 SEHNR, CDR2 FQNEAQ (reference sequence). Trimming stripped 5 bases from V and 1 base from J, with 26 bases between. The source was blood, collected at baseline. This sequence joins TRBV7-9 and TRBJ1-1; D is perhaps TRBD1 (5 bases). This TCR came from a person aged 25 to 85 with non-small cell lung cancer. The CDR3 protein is CASSPHTPPGRGKNTEAFF. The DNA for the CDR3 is TGTGCCAGCAGCCCACACACCCCGCCGGGGAGGGGAAAGAACACTGAAGCTTTCTTT.